This T cell receptor beta chain was identified during a study of cytotoxic CD8 clonotypes in ibrutinib-treated CLL. Study background: About 25 partial and 2 complete responses; at median approximately 68 months, 14 remitted, around twelve progressed.

Using immunoSEQ multiplex PCR, the repertoire was profiled, and TCRdb retains in-frame clones only, with some absent. This table has 15,000 to 20,000 clones, approximately 61% appearing once. V shed 4 bases, J shed 4 bases, and the junction held 3 bases outside the gene matches. In germline, CDR1 is MDHEN, CDR2 SYDVKM. This CDR3 is 15 amino acids long. Source: PBMCs, taken after 12 months of ibrutinib treatment. This clonotype was sampled from a human donor with chronic lymphocytic leukemia. The V and J genes are TRBV28 and TRBJ2-5; 13 bases map to TRBD2. CDR3 amino acids: CASSSGLAGVETQYF. CDR3 coding DNA: TGTGCCAGCAGTTCCGGACTAGCGGGAGTAGAGACCCAGTACTTC.